This TCR beta chain is drawn from a study of beta chain features in type 1 diabetes. Sorting with CD45RO/CCR7/CD25/CD127/CD95/CD27 yielded naive, central memory, regulatory and stem-like memory CD4+ cells. Investigators reverse transcribed all isolated RNA, so they sequenced expressed TCRB transcripts. Sequencing was performed with immunoSEQ multiplex PCR; in TCRdb, only in-frame clones are kept and a portion is missing. Altogether about 620,000 clones are present, less than 20% being singletons, with the ten largest covering 0.07% to 0.095%. General study points: PCR might pick shorter templates more often, in the same way for patients and controls. All four CD4+ subsets from Type 1 diabetes patients carried moderately but significantly shorter TCRB CDR3s. In type 1 diabetes patients, VDJ junctions had fewer insertions; deletions at these junctions were more frequent.

Germline V lookup: CDR1 LGHNA, CDR2 YSLEER. The CDR3 consists of 17 residues. V dropped 0 bases and J dropped 6 bases, with 18 bases sitting between them. For this clone: The antigen remains undetermined.

The source material was naive CD4+ T cells from blood. This sequence joins TRBV4-3 and TRBJ2-1; tentatively, D is TRBD2 (7 bases). This receptor was obtained from a man younger than 30 in good health. The CDR3 DNA reads TGCGCCAGCAGCCAAGATGTTGGGGGGGCGTCCGGCAATGAGCAGTTCTTC. This gives the protein CASSQDVGGASGNEQFF.